Presented here are 27 T cell receptor beta chains from one specimen sequenced in a study of cytomegalovirus exposure and HLA in healthy donors. It was with 60 Vbeta and 13 Jbeta primers that the PCR ran. Generated by immunoSEQ multiplex PCR, the TCRdb table keeps only in-frame clones and is missing some. The sample has about 95,000 clones, about 78% seen once. Material for sequencing was PBMCs. These receptors all come from a woman aged 40 to 49 in good health and CMV-seropositive.

The chain is built from TRBV29-1 and TRBJ2-3, with D maybe TRBD2 (6 bases). This CDR3 comprises 11 residues. Germline V CDR1 and CDR2: SQVTM, ANQGSEA. The V end was cut by 8 bases, the J end by 5 bases, with 11 bases between. CDR3 DNA: TGCAGCTACCGGAGGGGAGATACGCAGTATTTT. It codes for CSYRRGDTQYF.

V usage is TRBV18 and J usage is TRBJ2-3, with TRBD1 identical over 7 bases. This CDR3 region has 18 residues. Germline V CDR1 and CDR2: KGHSH, LQKENI. V lost 4 bases, J lost 2 bases, and 15 bases stayed unmatched. In DNA form, the CDR3 reads TGTGCCAGCTCACTCCTCACTTGGGGACAGAGATTCACAGATACGCAGTATTTT. As protein: CASSLLTWGQRFTDTQYF.

The V gene is TRBV11-2, the J gene TRBJ2-5; TRBD1 matches at 11 bases. CDR1 SGHAT and CDR2 FQNNGV come from the germline V gene. The V segment lost 5 bases and the J segment 4 bases; nucleotides outside the gene matches: 3. The CDR3 runs to 14 residues. The CDR3 is CASSPGTGGETQYF. Written as DNA, the CDR3 is TGTGCCAGCAGCCCCGGGACAGGGGGAGAGACCCAGTACTTC.

The V and J genes are TRBV2 and TRBJ2-2; 7 positions agree with TRBD2. The junction had 9 bases not matched to a gene; V was cut back by 7 bases and J by 7 bases. Germline-derived CDR1 and CDR2 are SNHLY and FYNNEI. This CDR3 comprises 14 residues. The DNA of the CDR3 is TGTGCCAGCAACAGTCAGCGGGACGTCGGGGAGCTGTTTTTT. It translates to CASNSQRDVGELFF.

The chain employs TRBV28 and TRBJ1-1, with unresolved D. This CDR3 spans 11 amino acids. The germline V gene has CDR1 MDHEN and CDR2 SYDVKM. Deletions cut 7 bases from V and 4 bases from J, with 7 bases between. The CDR3 region is CASNPGTEAFF. DNA of the CDR3: TGTGCCAGCAATCCGGGCACTGAAGCTTTCTTT.

The rearrangement uses TRBV6-4 and TRBJ2-1; the D gene is possibly TRBD1 (5 bases). This CDR3 has 15 amino acids. Germline lookup yields CDR1 MRHNA and CDR2 SNTAGT. The V end was cut by 2 bases, the J end by 3 bases, with 11 bases between. The CDR3 loop is CASSDHADNYNEQFF. The DNA for the CDR3 is TGTGCCAGCAGTGACCATGCGGACAACTACAATGAGCAGTTCTTC.

In nucleotides, the CDR3 is TGTGCCTGGAGAGGAGGGGGACTAGCGGGAGGTGAGCAGTTCTTC. This sequence encodes CAWRGGGLAGGEQFF. The chain combines TRBV30 with TRBJ2-1; 15 bases fit TRBD2. CDR1 and CDR2 from the germline V gene are GTSNPN and SVGIG (reference sequence). The length of the CDR3 is 15 residues. Trimming cost V 3 bases and J 9 bases; bases outside gene matches: 6.

The chain couples TRBV6-1 to TRBJ2-1, with 10 nucleotides matching TRBD2. CDR3 length: 15 amino acids. The germline V gene encodes CDR1 MNHNS and CDR2 SASEGT. V was pared by 6 bases and J by 3 bases, with 5 bases of the junction left unmatched. The CDR3 reads CASRSLAGDYNEQFF. The CDR3 DNA sequence: TGTGCCAGCAGGTCCCTAGCGGGGGACTACAATGAGCAGTTCTTC.

This clone is a singleton in its sample. The V gene is TRBV5-1, the J gene TRBJ2-7, with 12 nucleotides matching TRBD2. Looked up from germline, CDR1 is SGHRS and CDR2 is YFSETQ. The CDR3 spans 14 residues. V gave up 6 bases and J gave up 6 bases; unmatched junction bases: 7. CDR3: CASNRLAGEVEQYF. CDR3 coding DNA: TGCGCCAGCAACCGACTAGCGGGAGAGGTCGAGCAGTACTTC.

The rearrangement joins TRBV10-3 to TRBJ1-5; 7 nucleotides align to TRBD1. From germline, CDR1 is ENHRY and CDR2 SYGVKD. Trimming cost V 0 bases and J 7 bases; bases outside gene matches: 12. CDR3 length: 17 amino acids. CDR3 in amino acids: CAISESLTGVGGQPQHF. In nucleotides, the CDR3 is TGTGCCATCAGTGAGTCTTTAACAGGGGTAGGAGGGCAGCCCCAGCATTTT.

This chain uses TRBV5-6 with TRBJ2-1; D is unclear. Trimming removed 0 bases at V and 0 bases at J, with 7 bases between. CDR1 and CDR2 (germline): SGHDT, YYEEEE. The CDR3 runs 15 residues. The CDR3 DNA reads TGTGCCAGCAGCTTGGTGGCAGACTCCTACAATGAGCAGTTCTTC. Its translation is CASSLVADSYNEQFF.

The rearrangement uses TRBV5-1 and TRBJ2-2; 13 bases fit TRBD2. Germline-derived CDR1 and CDR2 are SGHRS and YFSETQ. Trimming took 4 bases from V and 7 from J; bases not matched to a gene: 13. CDR3 size: 18 residues. CDR3 nucleotides: TGCGCCAGCAGCCCCGGGACTAGCGGGAACCAAATACACGGGGAGCTGTTTTTT. This translates into CASSPGTSGNQIHGELFF.

The chain recombines TRBV28 with TRBJ2-7, with a weak D call TRBD1 (6 bases). Trimming stripped 4 bases from V and 6 bases from J, with 16 bases between. There are 14 residues in the CDR3. Germline V gene sequence: CDR1 MDHEN, CDR2 SYDVKM. This CDR3 reads CASSWGIGGTEQYF. CDR3 nucleotides: TGTGCCAGCAGTTGGGGGATAGGGGGAACCGAGCAGTACTTC. The full variable domain, completed using reference TRBV28 and TRBJ2-7, is DVKVTQSSRYLVKRTGEKVFLECVQDMDHENMFWYRQDPGLGLRLIYFSYDVKMKEKGDIPEGYSVSREKKERFSLILESASTNQTSMYLCASSWGIGGTEQYFGPGTRLTVT.

CDR3 in amino acids: CASTASYEQYF. As DNA, the CDR3 is TGTGCCAGCACTGCGAGCTACGAGCAGTACTTC. This chain connects TRBV2 to TRBJ2-7; no clear D. V was trimmed by 7 bases and J by 3 bases, leaving 7 bases between them. The CDR3 spans 11 residues. Germline CDR1 and CDR2: SNHLY and FYNNEI. The whole variable domain, remainder taken from reference TRBV2 and TRBJ2-7, is EPEVTQTPSHQVTQMGQEVILRCVPISNHLYFYWYRQILGQKVEFLVSFYNNEISEKSEIFDDQFSVERPDGSNFTLKIRSTKLEDSAMYFCASTASYEQYFGPGTRLTVT.

V gene TRBV27 combines with J gene TRBJ2-7, with D possibly matching TRBD2 (6 bases). Germline CDR1 is MNHEY and CDR2 is SMNVEV (reference sequence). CDR3 length equals 14 residues. Deletions cut 0 bases from V and 4 bases from J, with 10 bases between. The CDR3 sequence is CASSLSGGRYEQYF. The CDR3 DNA reads TGTGCCAGCAGTTTATCGGGAGGCCGATACGAGCAGTACTTC.

This chain links TRBV5-8 with TRBJ2-3, with no clear D. The CDR3 covers 14 residues. V was cut by 0 bases and J by 2 bases, with 7 bases left in between. Germline V gene data show CDR1 as SGHTS and CDR2 as YDEGEE. CDR3 loop: CASSLGPSTDTQYF. The CDR3, as DNA: TGTGCCAGCAGCTTGGGTCCCTCCACAGATACGCAGTATTTT.

The chain joins TRBV7-9 to TRBJ2-1, with D uncertain. The V gene's germline CDR1 is SEHNR and CDR2 FQNEAQ (reference sequence). The CDR3 loop spans 13 amino acids. Trimming removed 0 bases at V and 9 bases at J, with 9 bases between. The CDR3 spells CASSLASLGEQFF. CDR3 bases: TGTGCCAGCAGCTTAGCCTCCCTCGGTGAGCAGTTCTTC.

The V and J genes are TRBV28 and TRBJ2-7; tentatively, D is TRBD1 (6 bases). Germline assignment: CDR1 MDHEN and CDR2 SYDVKM. V was trimmed by 2 bases and J by 3 bases, leaving 11 bases between them. This CDR3 is built from 14 residues. The DNA for the CDR3 is TGTGCCAGCAGTTTAGGGGGCGATTTCTACGAGCAGTACTTC. It specifies CASSLGGDFYEQYF.

The rearrangement uses TRBV7-8 and TRBJ2-1, with 11 bases lining up with TRBD2. This CDR3 spans 14 amino acids. The germline CDR1 and CDR2 sequences are SGHVS and FQNEAQ. The trim removed 8 bases at V and 3 bases at J, leaving 3 bases unmatched. In DNA form, the CDR3 reads TGTGCCAGCGGGACTAGCGGAGGCTACAATGAGCAGTTCTTC. Protein sequence: CASGTSGGYNEQFF.

On this clone itself: A far bigger clonotype differs at one base, so this is likely a read error. The same CDR3 can be traced to other DNA sequences in this sample. The chain joins TRBV10-1 to TRBJ2-7, with D possibly matching TRBD1 (5 bases). This CDR3 has 13 amino acids. Germline assignment: CDR1 WNHNN and CDR2 SYGVQD (reference sequence). DNA for the CDR3: TGCGCCAGCAACACGACAGAGAAGTACGAACAGTACTTC. Translating it yields CASNTTEKYEQYF.

The chain carries TRBV5-8 and TRBJ1-1; maybe TRBD1 (6 bases). V dropped 4 bases and J dropped 1 base, with 20 bases sitting between them. Germline CDR1 SGHTS, CDR2 YDEGEE. This CDR3 region has 17 residues. The CDR3, as DNA: TGTGCCAGCAGCCTAGACAGGTCCTACGCGGGGAACACTGAAGCTTTCTTT. Amino acids: CASSLDRSYAGNTEAFF. Full variable domain (rest looked up from reference TRBV5-8 and TRBJ1-1): EAGVTQSPTHLIKTRGQQATLRCSPISGHTSVYWYQQALGLGLQFLLWYDEGEERNRGNFPPRFSGRQFPNYSSELNVNALELEDSALYLCASSLDRSYAGNTEAFFGQGTRLTVV.

The chain is built from TRBV28 and TRBJ2-1; a possible D gene is TRBD1 (6 bases). This CDR3 is built from 13 residues. V lost 7 bases and J lost 15, with 22 bases in between. Germline V gene lookup returns CDR1 MDHEN and CDR2 SYDVKM. DNA for the CDR3: TGTGCCAGCACGTCCCCCGGGACAAGGAGGTTGTTCTTC. Its protein product is CASTSPGTRRLFF.

V and J are TRBV2 and TRBJ2-5, with a possible D match to TRBD1 (8 bases). V lost 6 bases and J lost 11, with 25 bases in between. Germline V lookup: CDR1 SNHLY, CDR2 FYNNEI. The CDR3 totals 15 residues. CDR3 DNA sequence: TGTGCCAGCAGCCCAGCTGGGACAGGTCGGGGGGAGCAGTACTTC. Translating it yields CASSPAGTGRGEQYF.

This clone was picked up one time. V is TRBV30 and J is TRBJ2-5; a weak D match, TRBD1 (7 bases). The DNA end lines up better with TRBJ2-7; the J call may be wrong. The CDR3 sequence is 15 residues long. The germline CDR1 and CDR2 sequences are GTSNPN and SVGIG (reference sequence). CDR3 nucleotide sequence: TGTGCCTGGAGGCAGGAGGGGGCGCCCCTCGACGAGCAGTACTTC. The encoded protein is CAWRQEGAPLDEQYF.

The V and J genes are TRBV9 and TRBJ2-1; 13 nucleotides match TRBD2. In germline, CDR1 is SGDLS, CDR2 YYNGEE. CDR3 length equals 19 residues. Trimming took 3 bases from V and 0 from J; bases not matched to a gene: 9. CDR3 protein: CASSGGLAGTVTSYNEQFF. DNA for the CDR3: TGTGCCAGCAGCGGGGGACTAGCGGGAACGGTCACCTCCTACAATGAGCAGTTCTTC.

The rearrangement links TRBV27 to TRBJ2-7, with D perhaps TRBD1 (6 bases). Germline lookup yields CDR1 MNHEY and CDR2 SMNVEV (reference sequence). The CDR3 has 15 amino acids. Between the trimmed V and J ends, which lost 0 bases and 7 bases, there was a span of 16 bases. The chain's CDR3 is CASSLSWTALGEQYF. The CDR3 nucleotides read TGTGCCAGCAGTTTATCCTGGACAGCCCTTGGGGAGCAGTACTTC.

The chain carries TRBV4-1 and TRBJ1-5; 7 bases line up with TRBD1. Germline V gene sequence: CDR1 MGHRA, CDR2 YSYEKL. V trimming: 3 bases; J trimming: 7 bases; junction bases outside the gene matches: 9. The CDR3 sequence is 15 residues long. CDR3 sequence reads: CASSQGTGAKQPQHF. In DNA form, the CDR3 reads TGCGCCAGCAGCCAGGGTACAGGGGCAAAGCAGCCCCAGCATTTT.